This T cell receptor beta chain was profiled in a study of CD8+ T cells in alopecia areata. In the study overall: The SALT score measured affected scalp surface percentage in treated patients.

This CDR3 has 14 amino acids. CDR1 MGHDK and CDR2 SYGVNS come from the germline V gene. Trimming took 6 bases from V and 6 from J; bases not matched to a gene: 6. Indicated treatment: oral pan-JAK inhibitor, 5-10 mg twice daily. Following RNA extraction, reverse transcription yielded cDNA that acted as the sequencing template. Measured with immunoSEQ multiplex PCR; TCRdb has only the in-frame clones, and not every one. This sample has roughly 120,000 clones, with roughly 50% found just once. The source of this sequence is a human donor with alopecia areata. Here the sequenced sample was CD8+ T cells sorted from blood, taken at week 24, from a patient treated with tofacitinib. The chain couples TRBV25-1 to TRBJ2-2; 8 nucleotides match TRBD2. CDR3 loop: CASSAILAAGELFF. The CDR3 DNA reads as TGTGCCAGCAGCGCCATACTAGCGGCCGGGGAGCTGTTTTTT.